The present T cell receptor (beta chain) was sequenced within a study of preoperative IRX-2 immunotherapy in early breast cancer. The sample's treatment: preoperative locoregional IRX-2 cytokine immunotherapy. Patients received preoperative, locoregional IRX-2 cytokine immunotherapy in a phase Ib study. V was shortened by 4 bases and J by 3 bases, with 7 bases between the two germline ends. Germline values: CDR1 WSHSY, CDR2 SAAADI. The CDR3 has 13 amino acids. Clones were sequenced by immunoSEQ multiplex PCR, and TCRdb holds only the in-frame ones, with some missing. The table includes roughly 11,000 clones, over 80% detected once.

Sequencing used lymph node tissue, obtained before IRX-2 immunotherapy. The receptor was isolated from a human donor with breast cancer. The chain has TRBV10-2 and TRBJ1-5; D may be TRBD1 (5 bases). Here the CDR3 DNA reads TGCGCCAGCAGTGGACAGCTCAATCAGCCCCAGCATTTT. Protein sequence: CASSGQLNQPQHF.